Below are 2 T cell receptor beta chains sequenced from a single sample in a study of cytomegalovirus exposure and HLA in healthy donors. Use of 60 Vbeta and 13 Jbeta primers characterized the PCR. Using immunoSEQ multiplex PCR, the repertoire was profiled, and TCRdb retains in-frame clones only, with some absent. The table shows 90,000 to 120,000 clones, with 75% occurring only once. Sequenced input: PBMCs. These receptor sequences come from a woman younger than 35 in good health and CMV-seropositive.

The rearrangement uses TRBV4-1 and TRBJ2-2; TRBD2 agrees at 14 bases. V shed 4 bases and J 5 bases; nucleotides not matched to a gene: 6. The CDR3 is 17 residues long. Germline V gene sequence: CDR1 MGHRA, CDR2 YSYEKL. The CDR3 loop reads CASSPGLAGVRTGELFF. Here the CDR3 DNA reads TGCGCCAGCAGCCCGGGACTAGCGGGAGTTCGTACCGGGGAGCTGTTTTTT.

The chain employs TRBV18 and TRBJ1-4; D is unresolved. Germline-derived CDR1 and CDR2 are KGHSH and LQKENI. The CDR3 loop spans 13 amino acids. Trimming shortened V by 3 bases and J by 7 bases, and 9 bases separated the two germline ends. The CDR3 region has the DNA TGTGCCAGCTCACCGGGGAGGAGTGAAAAACTGTTTTTT. Residues: CASSPGRSEKLFF.